This TCR beta chain was identified during a study of shared clonotypes between healthy human individuals. Study details: The donor pool was made up of two women and three men aged 18 to 49.

Donors, without exception, were Caucasian adults residing in Nashville, Tennessee. Genomic DNA from unsorted samples was obtained from 83 million or so PBMCs (per sample). At the deep level, the assay was run. Sequencing used immunoSEQ multiplex PCR; TCRdb keeps in-frame clones, though not all of them. Of 450,000 to 500,000 clones listed, around 80% are singletons. V dropped 8 bases and J dropped 0 bases, with 16 bases sitting between them. There are 14 residues in the CDR3. CDR1 is GTSNPN and CDR2 is SVGIG in the germline V gene (reference sequence). The chain links TRBV30 to TRBJ2-5, with D unclear. The TCR originated in a woman aged 40 to 49 in good health. Some clones in this sample may be carry-over from other donors' samples. The sequencing sample was made of PBMCs. The CDR3 sequence is CARTVAWYQETQYF. The CDR3 DNA follows: TGTGCCCGGACGGTCGCATGGTACCAAGAGACCCAGTACTTC.